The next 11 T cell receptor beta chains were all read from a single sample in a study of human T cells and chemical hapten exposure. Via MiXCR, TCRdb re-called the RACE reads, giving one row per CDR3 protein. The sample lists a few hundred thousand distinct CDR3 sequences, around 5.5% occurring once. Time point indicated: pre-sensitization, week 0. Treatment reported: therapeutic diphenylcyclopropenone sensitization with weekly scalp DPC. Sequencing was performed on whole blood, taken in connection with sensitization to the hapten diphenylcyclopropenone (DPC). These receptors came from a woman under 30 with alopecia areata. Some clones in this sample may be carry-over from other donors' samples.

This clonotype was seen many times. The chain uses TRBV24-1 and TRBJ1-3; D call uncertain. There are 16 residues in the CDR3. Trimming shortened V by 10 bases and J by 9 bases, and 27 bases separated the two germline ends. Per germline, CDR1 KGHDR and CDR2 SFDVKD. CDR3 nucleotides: TGTGCCACTCGAATGGGAGGTCCAACCCGTCCGCCCACCATATATTTT. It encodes CATRMGGPTRPPTIYF.

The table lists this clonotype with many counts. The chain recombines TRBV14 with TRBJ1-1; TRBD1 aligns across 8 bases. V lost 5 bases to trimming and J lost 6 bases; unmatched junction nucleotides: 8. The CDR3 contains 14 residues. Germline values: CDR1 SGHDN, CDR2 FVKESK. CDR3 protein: CASSADRAEAEAFF. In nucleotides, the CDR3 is TGTGCCAGCAGCGCGGACAGGGCGGAGGCTGAAGCTTTCTTT.

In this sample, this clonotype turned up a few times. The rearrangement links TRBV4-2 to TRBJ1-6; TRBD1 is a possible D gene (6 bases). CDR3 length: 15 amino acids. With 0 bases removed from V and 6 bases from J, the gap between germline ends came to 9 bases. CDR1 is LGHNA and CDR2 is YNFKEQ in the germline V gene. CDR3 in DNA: TGTGCCAGCAGCCAAGAAGGGGGAATTAATTCACCCCTCCACTTT. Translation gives CASSQEGGINSPLHF.

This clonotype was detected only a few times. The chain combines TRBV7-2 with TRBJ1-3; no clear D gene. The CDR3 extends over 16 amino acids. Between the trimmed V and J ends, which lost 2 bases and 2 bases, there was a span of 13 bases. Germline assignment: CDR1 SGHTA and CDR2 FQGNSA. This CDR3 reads CASSLSVVFPGNTIYF. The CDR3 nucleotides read TGTGCCAGCAGCTTATCGGTGGTTTTCCCTGGAAACACCATATATTTT.

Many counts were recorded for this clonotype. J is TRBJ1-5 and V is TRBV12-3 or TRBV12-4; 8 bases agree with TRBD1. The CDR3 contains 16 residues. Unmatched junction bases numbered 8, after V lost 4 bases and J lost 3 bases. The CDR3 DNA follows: TGTGCCAGCAGTTCGCATCAACAGGGGGACAATCAGCCCCAGCATTTT. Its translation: CASSSHQQGDNQPQHF.

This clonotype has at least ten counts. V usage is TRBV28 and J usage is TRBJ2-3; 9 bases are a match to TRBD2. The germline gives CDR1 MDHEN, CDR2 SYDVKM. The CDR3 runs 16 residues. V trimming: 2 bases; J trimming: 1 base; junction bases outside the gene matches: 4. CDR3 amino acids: CASSLAASGGTDTQYF. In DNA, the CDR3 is TGTGCCAGCAGTTTAGCGGCTAGCGGGGGCACAGATACGCAGTATTTT.

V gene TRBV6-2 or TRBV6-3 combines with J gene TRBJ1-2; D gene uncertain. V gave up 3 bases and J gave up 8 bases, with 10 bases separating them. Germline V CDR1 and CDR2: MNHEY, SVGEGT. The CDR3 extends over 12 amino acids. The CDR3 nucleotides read TGTGCCAGCAGTTATCGGGAGTTCGGCTACACCTTC. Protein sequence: CASSYREFGYTF.

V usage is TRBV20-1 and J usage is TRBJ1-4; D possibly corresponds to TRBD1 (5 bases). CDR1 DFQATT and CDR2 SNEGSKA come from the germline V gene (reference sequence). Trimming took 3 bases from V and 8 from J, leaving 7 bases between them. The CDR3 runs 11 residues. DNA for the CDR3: TGCAGTGCTAGGGGGGTGGAAAAACTGTTTTTT. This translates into CSARGVEKLFF.

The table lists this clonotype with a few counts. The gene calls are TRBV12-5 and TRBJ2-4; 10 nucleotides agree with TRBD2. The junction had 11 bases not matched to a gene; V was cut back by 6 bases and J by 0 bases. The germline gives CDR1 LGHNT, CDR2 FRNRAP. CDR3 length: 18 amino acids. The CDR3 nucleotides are TGTGCTAGTGGCCGCTCTAGCGGGGGAGATATAGCCAAAAACATTCAGTACTTC. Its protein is CASGRSSGGDIAKNIQYF.

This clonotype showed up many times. CDR3 in DNA: TGTGCCAGCAGCCCCAAAGTGAACACTGAAGCTTTCTTT. It codes for CASSPKVNTEAFF. The rearrangement links TRBV27 to TRBJ1-1; D uncertain. The CDR3 loop spans 13 amino acids. Germline V gives CDR1 MNHEY, CDR2 SMNVEV (reference sequence). V was clipped by 6 bases and J by 0 bases, with 8 bases between them.

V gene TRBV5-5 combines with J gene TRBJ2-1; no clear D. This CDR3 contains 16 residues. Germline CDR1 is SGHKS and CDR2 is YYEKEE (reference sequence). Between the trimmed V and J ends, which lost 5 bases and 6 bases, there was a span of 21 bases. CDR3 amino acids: CASRGTSLLGVNEQFF. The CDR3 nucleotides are TGTGCCAGCAGGGGAACGTCACTTCTGGGTGTCAATGAGCAGTTCTTC.